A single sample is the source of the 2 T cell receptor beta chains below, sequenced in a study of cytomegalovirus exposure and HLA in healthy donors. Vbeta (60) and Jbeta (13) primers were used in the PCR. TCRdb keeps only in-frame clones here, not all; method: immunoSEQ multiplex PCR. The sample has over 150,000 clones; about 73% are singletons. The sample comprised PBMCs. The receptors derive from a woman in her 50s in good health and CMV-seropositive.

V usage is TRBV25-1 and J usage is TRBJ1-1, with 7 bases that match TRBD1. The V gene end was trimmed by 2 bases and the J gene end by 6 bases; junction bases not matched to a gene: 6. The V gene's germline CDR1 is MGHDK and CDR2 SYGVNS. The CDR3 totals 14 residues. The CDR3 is CASSEHQGGAEAFF. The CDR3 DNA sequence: TGTGCCAGCAGTGAACACCAGGGGGGAGCTGAAGCTTTCTTT. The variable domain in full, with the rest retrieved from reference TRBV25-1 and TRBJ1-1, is EADIYQTPRYLVIGTGKKITLECSQTMGHDKMYWYQQDPGMELHLIHYSYGVNSTEKGDLSSESTVSRIRTEHFPLTLESARPSHTSQYLCASSEHQGGAEAFFGQGTRLTVV.

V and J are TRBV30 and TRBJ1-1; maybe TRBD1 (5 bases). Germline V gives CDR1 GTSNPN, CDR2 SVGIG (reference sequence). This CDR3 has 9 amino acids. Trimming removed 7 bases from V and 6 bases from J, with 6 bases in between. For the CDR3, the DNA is TGTGCCTCGGGGGCTGAAGCTTTCTTT. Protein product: CASGAEAFF.